This TCR beta chain was identified in a study of immune evolution from preneoplasia to lung adenocarcinoma. Overall study findings and caveats: Top clone frequencies peaked in normal lung, apparently declining through invasive adenocarcinoma.

To note about this clone: The antigen is unknown.

The assay was immunoSEQ multiplex PCR, and TCRdb's table has in-frame clones only and misses some. The table has 6,500 to 9,000 clones, about 84% seen once. The sample was FFPE adjacent normal lung tissue. The receptor comes from a person aged 70 to 80 with lung adenocarcinoma.

CDR3 protein: CASSSPPSSYNEQFF. The CDR3, as DNA: TGTGCCAGCAGTTCACCACCAAGCTCCTACAATGAGCAGTTCTTC. V and J are TRBV9 and TRBJ2-1; D not resolved. Germline CDR1 is SGDLS and CDR2 is YYNGEE. The CDR3 consists of 15 residues. V lost 5 bases to trimming and J lost 0 bases, with 12 bases between them. The variable domain in full, with the rest retrieved from reference TRBV9 and TRBJ2-1, is DSGVTQTPKHLITATGQRVTLRCSPRSGDLSVYWYQQSLDQGLQFLIQYYNGEERAKGNILERFSAQQFPDLHSELNLSSLELGDSALYFCASSSPPSSYNEQFFGPGTRLTVL.